What follows is one TCR beta chain and its context. This sample is part of a study of blood T cell repertoires in COVID-19. Turning to the study itself: The United States, Italy and Spain provided the acute and convalescent COVID-19 samples.

Data came from immunoSEQ multiplex PCR; TCRdb stores just in-frame clones and leaves some out. The repertoire holds about 400,000 clones, with approximately 84% as singletons. All enrollees were roughly 18 to 95 years old and from about 25 US areas. Assignments of participants to cohorts depended upon their own reported clinical history. The CDR3 length is 10 residues. With 6 bases removed from V and 8 bases from J, the gap between germline ends came to 7 bases. Germline loops: CDR1 SEHNR, CDR2 FQNEAQ (reference sequence). This chain connects TRBV7-9 to TRBJ1-2; D may be TRBD1 (5 bases). The sequence derives from a woman aged 30 to 39 who had recovered from COVID-19. The specimen was PBMCs or T cells enriched from blood (not recorded which). The CDR3 nucleotides read TGTGCCAGCAGTAAGGGGGGCTACACCTTC. This sequence encodes CASSKGGYTF. The whole variable domain, remainder taken from reference TRBV7-9 and TRBJ1-2, is DTGVSQNPRHKITKRGQNVTFRCDPISEHNRLYWYRQTLGQGPEFLTYFQNEAQLEKSRLLSDRFSAERPKGSFSTLEIQRTEQGDSAMYLCASSKGGYTFGSGTRLTVV.